This entry describes one TCR beta chain. Approximately 200,000 CFSE-labeled responder cells were plated with approximately 200,000 irradiated, violet-dye-labeled stimulator cells. Responder cells that were proliferating and CFSE-low, both CD3+CD4+ and CD3+CD8+, were sorted after the reaction. This record comes from a study of graft-versus-host responses after intestinal transplantation. Whole-study results and caveats: GvH clones detected in recipient marrow included some appearing first in ileum or blood.

This CDR3 is 12 amino acids long. Germline CDR1 MNHEY, CDR2 SMNVEV (reference sequence). Repertoires were generated with immunoSEQ multiplex PCR, while TCRdb's copy carries only in-frame clones and drops some. The table lists tens of thousands of clones, approximately 33% of them singletons. The V call is TRBV27, the J call TRBJ2-5, with D uncertain. The DNA end lines up better with TRBJ2-7; the J call may be wrong. Specimen: alloreactive CD8+ T cells from a mixed lymphocyte reaction culture, collected before intestinal transplant. Subset meaning: CFSE-low proliferating T cells sorted from approximately 6-day pre-transplant mixed lymphocyte reaction (GvH or HvG direction). This sequence originates from a human patient who received an intestinal transplant. The CDR3 protein is CASSLSSYEQYF. In DNA, the CDR3 is TGTGCCAGCAGTTTAAGCTCCTACGAGCAGTACTTC.